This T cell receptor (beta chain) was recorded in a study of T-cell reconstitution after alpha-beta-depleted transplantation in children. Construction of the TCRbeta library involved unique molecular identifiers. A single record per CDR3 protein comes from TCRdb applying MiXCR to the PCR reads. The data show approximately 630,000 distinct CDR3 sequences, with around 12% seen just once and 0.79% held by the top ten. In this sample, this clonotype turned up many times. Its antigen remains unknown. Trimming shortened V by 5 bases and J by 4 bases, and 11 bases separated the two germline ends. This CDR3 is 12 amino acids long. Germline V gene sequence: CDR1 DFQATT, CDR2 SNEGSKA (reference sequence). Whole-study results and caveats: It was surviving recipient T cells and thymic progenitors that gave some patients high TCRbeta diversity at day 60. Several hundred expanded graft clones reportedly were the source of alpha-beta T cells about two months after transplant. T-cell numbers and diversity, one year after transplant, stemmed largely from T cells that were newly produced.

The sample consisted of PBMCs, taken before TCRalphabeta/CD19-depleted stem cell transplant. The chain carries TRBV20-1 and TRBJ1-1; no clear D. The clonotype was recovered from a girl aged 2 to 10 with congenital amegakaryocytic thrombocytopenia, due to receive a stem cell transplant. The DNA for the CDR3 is TGCAGTGCTCGAGGAGTCTTCACTGAAGCTTTCTTT. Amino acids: CSARGVFTEAFF.